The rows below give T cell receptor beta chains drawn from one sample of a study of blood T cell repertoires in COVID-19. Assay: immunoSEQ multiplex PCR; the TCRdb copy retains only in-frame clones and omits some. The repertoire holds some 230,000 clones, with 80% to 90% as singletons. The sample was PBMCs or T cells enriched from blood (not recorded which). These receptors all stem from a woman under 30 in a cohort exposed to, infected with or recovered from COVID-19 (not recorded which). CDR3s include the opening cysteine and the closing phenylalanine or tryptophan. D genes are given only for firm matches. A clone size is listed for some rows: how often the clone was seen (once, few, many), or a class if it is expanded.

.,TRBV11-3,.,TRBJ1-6,CASSLEENSPLHF,TGTGCCAGCAGCTTAGAAGAGAATTCACCCCTCCACTTT
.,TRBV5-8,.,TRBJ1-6,CASSSGRSYNSPLHF,TGTGCCAGCAGCTCCGGTAGATCCTATAATTCACCCCTCCACTTT
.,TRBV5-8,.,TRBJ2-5,CASSLNSGGRETQYF,TGTGCCAGCAGCCTCAATTCGGGGGGCAGGGAGACCCAGTACTTC
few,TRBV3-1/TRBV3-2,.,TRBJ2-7,CASSPSRERPYEQYF,TGTGCCAGCAGCCCCTCACGGGAGAGACCCTACGAGCAGTACTTC
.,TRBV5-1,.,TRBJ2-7,CASSLFGQKPYEQYF,TGCGCCAGCAGCTTGTTTGGACAGAAACCTTACGAGCAGTACTTC
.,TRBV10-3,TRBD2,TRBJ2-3,CAIRAGGRVSLSTDTQYF,TGTGCCATCAGGGCGGGGGGTAGAGTCTCCCTAAGCACAGATACGCAGTATTTT
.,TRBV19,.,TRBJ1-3,CASSPGREGVGNTIYF,TGTGCCAGTAGCCCAGGGAGGGAGGGTGTTGGAAACACCATATATTTT
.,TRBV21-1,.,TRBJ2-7,CASSKASHWTSESSYEQYF,TGTGCCAGCAGCAAAGCCAGCCACTGGACTAGCGAGAGCTCCTACGAGCAGTACTTC
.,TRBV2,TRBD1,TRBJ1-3,CASILGGGRNTIYF,TGTGCCAGCATCCTAGGGGGCGGAAGAAACACCATATATTTT
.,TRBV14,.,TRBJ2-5,CASSQGPGPVQETQYF,TGTGCCAGCAGCCAAGGGCCAGGCCCGGTCCAAGAGACCCAGTACTTC
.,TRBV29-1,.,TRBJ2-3,CSVEEGAGSTDTQYF,TGCAGCGTTGAAGAGGGGGCAGGCAGCACAGATACGCAGTATTTT
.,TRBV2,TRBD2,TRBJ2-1,CASTAGGLAGKYNEQFF,TGTGCCAGCACCGCAGGAGGACTAGCGGGGAAATACAATGAGCAGTTCTTC
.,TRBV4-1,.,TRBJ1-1,CASSQKDRNTEAFF,TGCGCCAGCAGCCAAAAAGACAGGAACACTGAAGCTTTCTTT
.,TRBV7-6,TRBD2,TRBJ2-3,CASSVSGRDTQYF,TGTGCCAGCAGCGTTAGCGGGAGAGATACGCAGTATTTT
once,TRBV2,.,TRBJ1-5,CASRDRQKAQHF,TGTGCCAGCAGGGACAGACAGAAGGCCCAGCATTTT
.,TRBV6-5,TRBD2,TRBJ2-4,CASRYGLDVAKNIQYF,TGTGCCAGCAGATACGGACTAGACGTAGCCAAAAACATTCAGTACTTC
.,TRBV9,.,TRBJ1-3,CASSVGVQFSGNTIYF,TGTGCCAGCAGCGTAGGAGTGCAATTCTCTGGAAACACCATATATTTT
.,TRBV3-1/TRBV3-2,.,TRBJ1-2,CASSHRTEGGYTF,TGTGCCAGCAGCCACCGTACAGAAGGTGGCTACACCTTC
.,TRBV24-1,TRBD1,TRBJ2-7,CATSDSYDRGNYEQYF,TGTGCCACCAGTGATTCGTATGACAGGGGAAACTACGAGCAGTACTTC
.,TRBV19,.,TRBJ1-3,CASSPGVEGNTIYF,TGTGCCAGTAGCCCCGGAGTGGAAGGAAACACCATATATTTT
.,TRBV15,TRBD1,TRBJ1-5,CATSSLRPGQGKQPQHF,TGTGCCACCAGCAGCCTTCGACCCGGACAGGGAAAACAGCCCCAGCATTTT
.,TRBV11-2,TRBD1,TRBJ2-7,CASSTDRGPYSVYEQYF,TGTGCCAGCAGCACCGACAGGGGGCCTTACTCCGTCTACGAGCAGTACTTC
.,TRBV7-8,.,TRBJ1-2,CASNPATGYGYTF,TGTGCCAGCAATCCCGCGACGGGCTATGGCTACACCTTC
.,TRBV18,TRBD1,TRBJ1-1,CASSPPEGAARGTEAFF,TGTGCCAGCTCACCACCAGAGGGGGCCGCAAGGGGAACTGAAGCTTTCTTT
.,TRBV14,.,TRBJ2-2,CASSSFRQTAGELFF,TGTGCCAGCAGCTCGTTCCGACAGACGGCCGGGGAGCTGTTTTTT
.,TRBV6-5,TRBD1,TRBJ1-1,CASSYSRQGGTEAFF,TGTGCCAGCAGTTACTCGAGACAGGGAGGTACTGAAGCTTTCTTT
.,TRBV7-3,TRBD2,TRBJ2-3,CASSFNGAGNTDTQYF,TGTGCCAGCAGCTTTAACGGAGCGGGGAACACAGATACGCAGTATTTT
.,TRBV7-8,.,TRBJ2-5,CASSLGRQGETQYF,TGTGCCAGCAGCTTAGGGAGGCAAGGGGAGACCCAGTACTTC
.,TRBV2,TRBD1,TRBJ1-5,CASSAARQGGGNQPQHF,TGTGCCAGCAGTGCAGCCCGACAGGGCGGGGGCAATCAGCCCCAGCATTTT
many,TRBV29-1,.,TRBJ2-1,CSVPLPLEQFF,TGCAGCGTCCCCCTCCCCCTCGAGCAGTTCTTC
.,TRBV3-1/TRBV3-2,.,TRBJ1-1,CASSQSFTVTEAFF,TGTGCCAGCAGCCAGAGTTTTACGGTCACTGAAGCTTTCTTT
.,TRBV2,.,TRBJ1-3,CASSLSHSGNTIYF,TGTGCCAGCAGCTTATCACACTCTGGAAACACCATATATTTT
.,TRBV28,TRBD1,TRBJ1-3,CASSLPSYRGRGNTIYF,TGTGCCAGCAGTTTGCCCTCCTACAGGGGACGAGGAAACACCATATATTTT
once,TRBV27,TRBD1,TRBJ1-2,CASRVTGGVYYGYTF,TGTGCCAGCAGAGTTACAGGGGGCGTTTACTATGGCTACACCTTC
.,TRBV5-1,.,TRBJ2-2,CASSLSGGDTGELFF,TGCGCCAGCAGCTTGTCTGGCGGAGACACCGGGGAGCTGTTTTTT
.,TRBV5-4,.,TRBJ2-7,CASSFSDYEQYF,TGTGCCAGCAGCTTCTCAGACTACGAGCAGTACTTC
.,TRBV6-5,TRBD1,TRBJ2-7,CASSRTFDRVYEQYF,TGTGCCAGCAGTAGAACTTTTGACAGGGTCTACGAGCAGTACTTC
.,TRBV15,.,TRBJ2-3,CATSRVLSSTDTQYF,TGTGCCACCAGCAGAGTTCTCTCGAGCACAGATACGCAGTATTTT
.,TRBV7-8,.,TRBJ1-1,CASSLVGGAETEAFF,TGTGCCAGCAGCTTAGTTGGGGGCGCGGAGACTGAAGCTTTCTTT
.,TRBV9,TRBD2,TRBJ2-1,CASSVEGTSGGAPYNEQFF,TGTGCCAGCAGCGTAGAAGGGACTAGCGGGGGGGCCCCCTACAATGAGCAGTTCTTC
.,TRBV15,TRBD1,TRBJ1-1,CATSRDGRGHTEAFF,TGTGCCACCAGCAGAGATGGCAGGGGGCATACTGAAGCTTTCTTT
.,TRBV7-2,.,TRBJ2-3,CASSSHPGGESTDTQYF,TGTGCCAGCAGCTCCCACCCCGGCGGGGAAAGCACAGATACGCAGTATTTT
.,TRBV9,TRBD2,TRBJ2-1,CASSPTWGLAYHEQFF,TGTGCCAGCAGCCCAACCTGGGGACTAGCATACCATGAGCAGTTCTTC
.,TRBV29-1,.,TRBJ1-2,CSVDGRGNYGYTF,TGCAGCGTTGACGGCAGGGGCAACTATGGCTACACCTTC
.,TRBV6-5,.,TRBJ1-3,CASRVRVTGNTIYF,TGTGCCAGCAGAGTGCGTGTAACTGGAAACACCATATATTTT
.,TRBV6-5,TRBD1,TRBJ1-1,CASRLTGGWNTEAFF,TGTGCCAGCAGATTGACAGGGGGATGGAACACTGAAGCTTTCTTT
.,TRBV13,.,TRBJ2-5,CASSERGETQYF,TGTGCCAGCAGCGAGAGAGGGGAGACCCAGTACTTC
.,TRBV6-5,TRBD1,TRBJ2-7,CASTQRTGHYEQYF,TGTGCCAGCACCCAGCGGACAGGACACTACGAGCAGTACTTC
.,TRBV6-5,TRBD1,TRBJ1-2,CASSLGQGAYYGYTF,TGTGCCAGCAGTCTCGGACAGGGAGCGTATTATGGCTACACCTTC
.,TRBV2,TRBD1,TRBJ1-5,CASSIDRGNQPQHF,TGTGCCAGCAGTATTGACAGGGGTAATCAGCCCCAGCATTTT